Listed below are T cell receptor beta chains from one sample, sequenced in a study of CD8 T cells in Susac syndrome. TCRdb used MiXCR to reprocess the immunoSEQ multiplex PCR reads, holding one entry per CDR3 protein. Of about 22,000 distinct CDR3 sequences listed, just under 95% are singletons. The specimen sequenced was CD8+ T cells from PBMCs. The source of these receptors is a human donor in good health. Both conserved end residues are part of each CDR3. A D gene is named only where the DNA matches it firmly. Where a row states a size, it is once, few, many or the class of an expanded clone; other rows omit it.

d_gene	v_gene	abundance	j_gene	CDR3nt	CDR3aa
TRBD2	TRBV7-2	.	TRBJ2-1	TGTGCCAGCAGCACCCATAGCGGGGGGGCCTACAATGAGCAGTTCTTC	CASSTHSGGAYNEQFF
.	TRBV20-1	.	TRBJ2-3	TGCAGTGCTAGAGGGATAAGGACAGATATCCTAAGCACAGATACGCAGTATTTT	CSARGIRTDILSTDTQYF
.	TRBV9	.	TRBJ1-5	TGTGCCAGCAGCCGAAATAGCAATCAGCCCCAGCATTTT	CASSRNSNQPQHF
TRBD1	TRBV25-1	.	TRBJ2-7	TGTGCCAGCACCCTAGGGACAGGGGATAGCGAGCAGTACTTC	CASTLGTGDSEQYF
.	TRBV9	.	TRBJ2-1	TGTGCCAGCAGCGTAGGCCAGGGACCTACCATTTACAATGAGCAGTTCTTC	CASSVGQGPTIYNEQFF
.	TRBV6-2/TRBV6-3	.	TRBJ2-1	TGTGCCAGCAGTTACTCTGGACAGCCAAATGAGCAGTTCTTC	CASSYSGQPNEQFF
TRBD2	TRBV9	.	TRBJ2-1	TGTGCCAGCAGCGTTAGCGGGGGGAGGTACAATGAGCAGTTCTTC	CASSVSGGRYNEQFF
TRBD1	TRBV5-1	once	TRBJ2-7	TGCGCCAGCAGCGGAAACCGGGACAGGGGAGCGGTGGACTTC	CASSGNRDRGAVDF
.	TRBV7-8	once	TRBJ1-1	TGTGCCAGCAGGGGCACGGTTCTGAACACTGAAGCTTTCTTT	CASRGTVLNTEAFF
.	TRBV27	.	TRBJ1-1	TGTGCCAGCAGTTTGGTGGCCTCCGCCACTGAAGCTTTCTTT	CASSLVASATEAFF
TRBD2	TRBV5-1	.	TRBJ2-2	TGCGCCAGCAGCTTCCGACTAGCGGGGTTGAACACCGGGGAGCTGTTTTTT	CASSFRLAGLNTGELFF
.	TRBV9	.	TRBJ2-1	TGTGCCAGCAGCGTAGGAGCGGGCACTGAGCAGTTCTTC	CASSVGAGTEQFF
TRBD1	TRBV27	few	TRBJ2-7	TGTGCCAGCAGTTTAGGCAGGGGGCCCTACGAGCAGTACTTC	CASSLGRGPYEQYF
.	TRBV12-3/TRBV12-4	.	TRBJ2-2	TGTGCCAGCAGTTTGGCGGTAGCGAACACCGGGGAGCTGTTTTTT	CASSLAVANTGELFF
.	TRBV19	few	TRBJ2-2	TGTGCCAGTAGTGAAACCGAGGGAGCCGGGGAGCTGTTTTTT	CASSETEGAGELFF
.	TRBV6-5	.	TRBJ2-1	TGTGCCAGCAGGGACGGTGGGGATGAGCAGTTCTTC	CASRDGGDEQFF
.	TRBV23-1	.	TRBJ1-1	TGCGCCAGCAGTCAATCTCAGGGAATCCGAGGGACTGAAGCTTTCTTT	CASSQSQGIRGTEAFF
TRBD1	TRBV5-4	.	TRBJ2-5	TGTGCCAGCAGCCAAACCGGGACAGGGAAAGAGACCCAGTACTTC	CASSQTGTGKETQYF
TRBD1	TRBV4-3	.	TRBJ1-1	TGCGCCAGCAGCCAAGATCGGACAGGGGTCGGTACTGAAGCTTTCTTT	CASSQDRTGVGTEAFF
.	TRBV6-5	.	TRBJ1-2	TGTGCCAGCAGTTACTCTGAGCGGCCCGACTATGGCTACACCTTC	CASSYSERPDYGYTF
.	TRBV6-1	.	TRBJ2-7	TGTGCCAGCAGAGACACACGGGGCTACTACGAGCAGTACTTC	CASRDTRGYYEQYF
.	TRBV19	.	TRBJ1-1	TGTGCCAGTAGTACCCATTGGGGGCTTACCACTGAAGCTTTCTTT	CASSTHWGLTTEAFF
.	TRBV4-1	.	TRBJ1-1	TGCGCCAGCAGCCAAGAAACCATCACTGTTCCTGAAGCTTTCTTT	CASSQETITVPEAFF
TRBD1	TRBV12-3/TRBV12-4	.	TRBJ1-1	TGTGCCAGCAGCTACCGGGACAGGGGCGCTGAAGCTTTCTTT	CASSYRDRGAEAFF
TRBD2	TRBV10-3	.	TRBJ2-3	TGTGCCATCAGTGAGGCAGCGGGGGGGGTGACAGATACGCAGTATTTT	CAISEAAGGVTDTQYF
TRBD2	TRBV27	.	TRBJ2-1	TGTGCCAGCAGTTTGGGGCCTAGCGGAAGCTCCTACAATGAGCAGTTCTTC	CASSLGPSGSSYNEQFF
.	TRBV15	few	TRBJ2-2	TGTGCCACCAGTGAATCGCTGACCGGGGAGCTGTTTTTT	CATSESLTGELFF
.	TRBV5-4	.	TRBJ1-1	TGTGCCAGCAGCTCCTGGACGGCGGGGGAGGCTTTCTTT	CASSSWTAGEAFF
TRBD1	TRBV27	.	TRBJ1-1	TGTGCCAGCACTCCCACAGGGGGCACTGAAGCTTTCTTT	CASTPTGGTEAFF
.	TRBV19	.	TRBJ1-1	TGTGCCAGTAGTATCTGGGACACCTCCATGAACACTGAAGCTTTCTTT	CASSIWDTSMNTEAFF
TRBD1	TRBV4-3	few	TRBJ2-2	TGCGCCAGCAGCCAAGAGGGACAGGGAGAGACCGGGGAGCTGTTTTTT	CASSQEGQGETGELFF
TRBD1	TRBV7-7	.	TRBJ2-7	TGTGCCAGCAGCTTGGGACAGGGATGCGAGCAGTACTTC	CASSLGQGCEQYF
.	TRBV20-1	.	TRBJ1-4	TGCAGTGCTAGAGATGGCGTTAGCCTAGAGCTTTCTAATGAAAAACTGTTTTTT	CSARDGVSLELSNEKLFF
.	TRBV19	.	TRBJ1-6	TGTGCCAGTTACGACAGTCTCTCCTATAATTCACCCCTCCACTTT	CASYDSLSYNSPLHF
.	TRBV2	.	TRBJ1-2	TGTGCCAGCAGGACAATTGGCCCTTCCCGGACCGGCTACACCTTC	CASRTIGPSRTGYTF
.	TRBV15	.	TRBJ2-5	TGTGCCACTGGAGGGGAGACCCAGTACTTC	CATGGETQYF
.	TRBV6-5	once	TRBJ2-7	TGTGCCAGCAGTGTCCGCGGGTTACCCTACGAGCAGTACTTC	CASSVRGLPYEQYF
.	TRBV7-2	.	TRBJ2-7	TGTGCCAGCAGTTCTTTCCTCTGGAGCTCCTACGAGCAGTACTTC	CASSSFLWSSYEQYF
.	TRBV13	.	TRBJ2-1	TGTGCCAGCAGCTTAGAGGGCAGTGACACCTACAATGAGCAGTTCTTC	CASSLEGSDTYNEQFF
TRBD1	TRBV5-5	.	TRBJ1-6	TGTGCCAGCAGCTTGAATCGAGGGGGCTTGGAGAATTCACCCCTCCACTTT	CASSLNRGGLENSPLHF
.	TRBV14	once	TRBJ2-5	TGTGCCAGCAGCGACGGAGTTTTAGCCTACCAAGAGACCCAGTACTTC	CASSDGVLAYQETQYF
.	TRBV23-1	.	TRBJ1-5	TGCGCCAGCAGTCAATCAATGGAGGGCAATCAGCCCCAGCATTTT	CASSQSMEGNQPQHF
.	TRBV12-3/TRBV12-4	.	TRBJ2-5	TGTGCCAGCAGTAAAGTGGTGTCCACGGAGACCCAGTACTTC	CASSKVVSTETQYF
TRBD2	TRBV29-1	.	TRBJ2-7	TGCAGCGTTAGCGGGGGGGCTTACGAGCAGTACTTC	CSVSGGAYEQYF
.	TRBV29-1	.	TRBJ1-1	TGCAGGACCGAGGGGGATAACACTGAAGCTTTCTTT	CRTEGDNTEAFF
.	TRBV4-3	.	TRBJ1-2	TGCGCCAGCAGCCAAGATAAACAAGGACTGTTCTATGGCTACACCTTC	CASSQDKQGLFYGYTF
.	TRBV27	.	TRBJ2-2	TGTGCCAGCTCTTTCAACACCGGGGAGCTGTTTTTT	CASSFNTGELFF
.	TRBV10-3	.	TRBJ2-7	TGTGCCATCAGTGACTCGAGAGGGAACGAGCAGTACTTC	CAISDSRGNEQYF
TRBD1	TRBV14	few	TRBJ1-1	TGTGCCAGCAGCCAACGGGACAGCACTGAAGCTTTCTTT	CASSQRDSTEAFF
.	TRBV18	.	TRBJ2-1	TGTGCCAGTCATGAACAGGGAATGTACAATGAGCAGTTCTTC	CASHEQGMYNEQFF
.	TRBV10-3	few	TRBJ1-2	TGTGCCATCAGTCCGGAGGGGGGGATCGGTGGCTACACCTTC	CAISPEGGIGGYTF
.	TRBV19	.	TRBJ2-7	TGTGCCAGTAGTCTCAGCCCGGACTCCTACGAGCAGTACTTC	CASSLSPDSYEQYF
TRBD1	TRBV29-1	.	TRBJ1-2	TGCAGCGTTGAAGATGGGAGGACAGGGGACTCCTATGGCTACACCTTC	CSVEDGRTGDSYGYTF
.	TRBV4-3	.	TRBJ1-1	TGCGCCAGCAGCCATTCACGGGGCGTTGACACTGAAGCTTTCTTT	CASSHSRGVDTEAFF
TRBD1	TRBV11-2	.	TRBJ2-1	TGTGCCAGCAGCTTAGTAGGACTCCGGGACAGAGAGTACAATGAACAGTTCTTC	CASSLVGLRDREYNEQFF
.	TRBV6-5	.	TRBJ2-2	TGTGCCAGCAGTTACTCGGGGGGAACGAACACCGGGGAGCTGTTTTTT	CASSYSGGTNTGELFF
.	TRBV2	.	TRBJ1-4	TGTGCCAGCAGTGAGGGAGTTTCAACTAATGAAAAACTGTTTTTT	CASSEGVSTNEKLFF
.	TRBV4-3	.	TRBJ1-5	TGCGCCAGCAGCCACAGGGGCGACCAGCCCCAGCATTTT	CASSHRGDQPQHF
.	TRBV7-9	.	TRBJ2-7	TGTGCCAGCAGCTTATCCGGGGCAGCAGTCCACGAGCAGTACTTC	CASSLSGAAVHEQYF